Ten or more counts support the clone carrying this TCR beta chain. These data belong to a study of regulatory T cells in long-lasting Graves disease. Construction of TCR beta libraries relied on iRepertoire HTBI primers and on Arm-PCR targeting CDR3 regions. Using its own MiXCR run on the multiplex PCR reads, TCRdb lists one record per CDR3 protein. The sample shows almost 450,000 distinct CDR3 sequences, 15% to 20% of them seen only once. Described time point: newly diagnosed GD, antithyroid drugs for less than 3 months. The TCR library was made from RNA that had been extracted from PBMCs in TRIzol. The CDR3 runs to 14 residues. J gave up 6 bases and V 3 bases, and 3 bases lay outside the gene matches. Germline CDR1 reads MDHEN; CDR2 reads SYDVKM. The same sample was also studied in work on T cells in Graves' hyperthyroidism and ophthalmopathy. Per that study: Newly diagnosed hyperthyroidism, duration under 2 months, in patients aged 18 to 65. Uncontrolled infection, other autoimmune disease, pregnancy or lactation disqualified patients from enrolment.

This sequence originates from a young woman with Graves disease. Sequenced here: peripheral blood mononuclear cells (PBMCs), sampled at new diagnosis, from a patient treated with antithyroid drugs. The V call is TRBV28, the J call TRBJ2-3, with 10 bases matching TRBD2. The CDR3 DNA reads as TGTGCCAGCAGTTTTACTAGCGGGGCGGATACGCAGTATTTT. This gives the protein CASSFTSGADTQYF.